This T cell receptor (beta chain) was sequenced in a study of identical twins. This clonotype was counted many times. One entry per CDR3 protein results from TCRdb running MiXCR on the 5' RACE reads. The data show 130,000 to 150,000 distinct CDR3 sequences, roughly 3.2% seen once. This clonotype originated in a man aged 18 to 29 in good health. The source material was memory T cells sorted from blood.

The CDR3: CASSFSGTITGELFF. The CDR3 DNA sequence: TGTGCCAGCAGTTTTTCCGGGACAATCACCGGGGAGCTGTTTTTT. The V call is TRBV6-5, the J call TRBJ2-2, with D maybe TRBD1 (6 bases). This CDR3 contains 15 residues. Trimming pared 4 bases from V and 4 bases from J, leaving 13 bases between. Germline V gene data show CDR1 as MNHEY and CDR2 as SVGAGI.